Each of the 23 T cell receptor beta chains below was sequenced from the same sample in a study of T cells after yellow fever vaccination. TCRdb analysed the 5' RACE reads with MiXCR anew, one entry per CDR3 protein. The table lists about 350,000 distinct CDR3 sequences, roughly 10% of them singletons, with 15% to 20% in the top ten. The sample in question was PBMCs, obtained on the day of the first yellow fever vaccination. Every receptor here comes from a man aged 18 to 35 who received the YFV17D yellow fever vaccine.

This clonotype was counted only a few times. This chain's CDR3 is CASRANRGREKLFF. The CDR3 bases are TGCGCCAGCAGGGCGAACAGGGGTCGGGAAAAACTGTTTTTT. The chain has TRBV5-1 and TRBJ1-4, with TRBD1 identical over 7 bases. Germline CDR1 reads SGHRS; CDR2 reads YFSETQ. J lost 8 bases, V lost 5 bases, and 9 bases had no gene match. The CDR3 runs 14 residues.

This clonotype has just a few counts. V and J are TRBV5-1 and TRBJ1-2, with D unresolved. The CDR3 extends over 20 amino acids. The V end was cut by 0 bases, the J end by 4 bases, with 28 bases between. The V gene's germline CDR1 is SGHRS and CDR2 YFSETQ. The CDR3 protein is CASSLVAQGGNRTMFYGYTF. The CDR3 nucleotides read TGCGCCAGCAGCTTGGTAGCCCAAGGAGGGAACCGGACCATGTTCTATGGCTACACCTTC.

This clonotype came up many times. V usage is TRBV5-1 and J usage is TRBJ1-2; D unresolved. The V gene's germline CDR1 is SGHRS and CDR2 YFSETQ. The CDR3 runs 14 residues. V was trimmed by 2 bases and J by 2 bases, leaving 10 bases between them. In DNA, the CDR3 is TGCGCCAGCAGCTTAACGACACCCAACTATGGCTACACCTTC. Its protein product is CASSLTTPNYGYTF.

The chain joins TRBV5-1 to TRBJ2-3; D might be TRBD2 (6 bases). Trimming removed 2 bases from V and 4 bases from J, with 23 bases in between. There are 18 residues in the CDR3. The V gene's germline CDR1 is SGHRS and CDR2 YFSETQ. In nucleotides, the CDR3 is TGCGCCAGCAGCTTTCGCGGCGGGGAGACTCCCTTCGCAGATACGCAGTATTTT. It yields the protein CASSFRGGETPFADTQYF. Filled out from reference TRBV5-1 and TRBJ2-3, the complete variable domain reads KAGVTQTPRYLIKTRGQQVTLSCSPISGHRSVSWYQQTPGQGLQFLFEYFSETQRNKGNFPGRFSGRQFSNSRSEMNVSTLELGDSALYLCASSFRGGETPFADTQYFGPGTRLTVL.

This clonotype was observed a handful of times. In DNA form, the CDR3 reads TGCGCCAGCAGCCTAAATTGGGGGATTATCCCTCAAGAGACCCAGTACTTC. Translation gives CASSLNWGIIPQETQYF. V usage is TRBV4-1 and J usage is TRBJ2-5, with D perhaps matching TRBD1 or TRBD2 (5 bases each). This CDR3 has 17 amino acids. Germline V gene data show CDR1 as MGHRA and CDR2 as YSYEKL. The V and J ends lost 4 bases and 2 bases respectively, with 20 bases between them.

This chain uses TRBV5-1 with TRBJ2-4; D tentatively fits TRBD1 or TRBD2 (5 bases each). Looked up from germline, CDR1 is SGHRS and CDR2 is YFSETQ. This CDR3 is built from 15 residues. Trimming left V 7 bases short and J 2 bases short, with 16 bases between. The CDR3 sequence is CASSPGGHSKNIQYF. CDR3 sequence (DNA): TGCGCCAGCTCCCCTGGAGGACATTCCAAAAACATTCAGTACTTC.

The V gene is TRBV18, the J gene TRBJ2-1; D uncertain. Germline assignment: CDR1 KGHSH and CDR2 LQKENI. This CDR3 has 15 amino acids. V was clipped by 5 bases and J by 0 bases, with 11 bases between them. The CDR3 reads CASSIRSLSYNEQFF. For the CDR3, the DNA is TGTGCCAGCTCAATACGGTCCCTCTCCTACAATGAGCAGTTCTTC. The full variable domain, rest sourced from reference TRBV18 and TRBJ2-1, is NAGVMQNPRHLVRRRGQEARLRCSPMKGHSHVYWYRQLPEEGLKFMVYLQKENIIDESGMPKERFSAEFPKEGPSILRIQQVVRGDSAAYFCASSIRSLSYNEQFFGPGTRLTVL.

The chain couples TRBV7-9 to TRBJ2-1; 9 nucleotides agree with TRBD2. J was trimmed by 8 bases and V by 5 bases; bases with no gene match: 13. Germline V gives CDR1 SEHNR, CDR2 FQNEAQ (reference sequence). The CDR3 covers 16 residues. The DNA for the CDR3 is TGTGCCAGCAGCCCAAGGGCGGGGGGGTCTCCTCATGAGCAGTTCTTC. The encoded protein is CASSPRAGGSPHEQFF.

The chain joins TRBV6-5 to TRBJ1-2; 8 nucleotides agree with TRBD1. CDR3 length: 15 residues. V shed 3 bases and J 7 bases; nucleotides not matched to a gene: 10. In germline, CDR1 is MNHEY, CDR2 SVGAGI. CDR3 in DNA: TGTGCCAGCAGTTATCCCCCGGACAGGGCGGCTGGCTACACCTTC. It yields the protein CASSYPPDRAAGYTF.

This clonotype was recorded a few times. The V call is TRBV14, the J call TRBJ2-5; TRBD1 matches 7 bases. V lost 4 bases, J lost 4 bases, and 12 bases stayed unmatched. The V gene's germline CDR1 is SGHDN and CDR2 FVKESK. The CDR3 runs to 16 residues. CDR3 coding DNA: TGTGCCAGCAGCCCCAGGGGGACGGTCCTGGGAGAGACCCAGTACTTC. It is translated as CASSPRGTVLGETQYF. Using reference TRBV14 and TRBJ2-5 for the parts outside the CDR3, the full variable domain is EAGVTQFPSHSVIEKGQTVTLRCDPISGHDNLYWYRRVMGKEIKFLLHFVKESKQDESGMPNNRFLAERTGGTYSTLKVQPAELEDSGVYFCASSPRGTVLGETQYFGPGTRLLVL.

The chain combines TRBV7-2 with TRBJ2-2, with 7 bases identical to TRBD1. Trimming took 5 bases from V and 1 from J; bases not matched to a gene: 1. This CDR3 spans 14 amino acids. The germline CDR1 and CDR2 sequences are SGHTA and FQGNSA. The chain's CDR3 is CASSTGVNTGELFF. In DNA form, the CDR3 reads TGTGCCAGCAGCACAGGGGTGAACACCGGGGAGCTGTTTTTT.

This clonotype was detected only a few times. J is TRBJ2-7 and V is TRBV4-1; 8 bases align to TRBD1. The V gene's germline CDR1 is MGHRA and CDR2 YSYEKL. V gave up 5 bases and J gave up 6 bases; unmatched junction bases: 12. The CDR3 has 15 amino acids. CDR3 bases: TGCGCCAGCAGCGTACAGGACAGGGCATCGGTCGAGCAGTACTTC. It encodes CASSVQDRASVEQYF.

In this sample, this clonotype turned up a few times. The rearrangement joins TRBV11-2 to TRBJ2-3, with a tentative D call TRBD1 (7 bases). There are 16 residues in the CDR3. Germline V CDR1 and CDR2: SGHAT, FQNNGV. V was cut by 0 bases and J by 1 base, with 11 bases left in between. Here the CDR3 DNA reads TGTGCCAGCAGCTTAGACTCCAGGGGGGGCACAGATACGCAGTATTTT. Its translation is CASSLDSRGGTDTQYF.

This clonotype turned up a few times. This sequence joins TRBV12-3 or TRBV12-4 and TRBJ2-2; tentative D call: TRBD1 (5 bases). The CDR3 is 12 residues long. V was shortened by 4 bases and J by 5 bases, with 5 bases between the two germline ends. The CDR3 sequence is CASSWTTGELFF. For the CDR3, the DNA is TGTGCCAGCAGTTGGACAACCGGGGAGCTGTTTTTT.

V and J are TRBV5-6 and TRBJ2-7; no reliable D call. CDR1 is SGHDT and CDR2 is YYEEEE in the germline V gene. V shed 5 bases and J shed 1 base, with 16 bases lying between them. The CDR3 is 15 amino acids. CDR3 sequence reads: CASRLFWVASYEQYV. CDR3 DNA: TGTGCCAGCAGGCTCTTCTGGGTAGCTTCCTACGAGCAGTACGTC.

This clonotype has a count of ten or more. The CDR3 DNA follows: TGTGCCAGCAGTTTGTTGGGGTTGGCCAAAAACATTCAGTACTTC. Its protein product is CASSLLGLAKNIQYF. This chain links TRBV12-3 or TRBV12-4 with TRBJ2-4; D call uncertain. The V end was cut by 3 bases, the J end by 1 base, with 10 bases between. The CDR3 sequence is 15 residues long.

The J gene is TRBJ2-7, the V gene TRBV7-9; possibly TRBD2 for D (6 bases). Germline V gives CDR1 SEHNR, CDR2 FQNEAQ (reference sequence). V was shortened by 4 bases and J by 6 bases, with 13 bases between the two germline ends. The CDR3 covers 13 residues. The CDR3 nucleotides read TGTGCCAGCAGCTCCTCGGGGGACTCCGAGCAGTACGTC. Protein: CASSSSGDSEQYV.

This clonotype was observed a few times. This chain connects TRBV5-1 to TRBJ2-3, with 8 positions matching TRBD1. CDR1 SGHRS and CDR2 YFSETQ come from the germline V gene. This CDR3 is built from 15 residues. The junction had 10 bases not matched to a gene; V was cut back by 4 bases and J by 6 bases. The CDR3: CASSRSGQGGDTQYF. DNA for the CDR3: TGCGCCAGCAGCCGGTCCGGACAGGGCGGCGATACGCAGTATTTT.

The chain joins TRBV27 to TRBJ1-5; D is perhaps TRBD1 (6 bases). V lost 5 bases, J lost 6 bases, and 23 bases lay in between. CDR1 and CDR2 from the germline V gene are MNHEY and SMNVEV (reference sequence). CDR3 length equals 17 residues. The CDR3 DNA reads TGTGCCAGCAGTCAGGTTCTCAGGGGCGCCCATGGTCAGCCCCAGCATTTT. It specifies CASSQVLRGAHGQPQHF.

This clonotype showed up just a few times. This chain's CDR3 is CSESGGTGETQYF. In nucleotides, the CDR3 is TGCAGTGAGAGCGGGGGGACGGGGGAGACCCAGTACTTC. V is TRBV20-1 and J is TRBJ2-5, with TRBD2 matching 9 bases. This CDR3 has 13 residues. With V trimmed by 7 bases and J by 5 bases, 8 bases remained unmatched. Germline V gene data show CDR1 as DFQATT and CDR2 as SNEGSKA (reference sequence).

The chain is built from TRBV7-6 and TRBJ2-3, with TRBD1 matching over 7 bases. CDR1 SGHVS and CDR2 FNYEAQ come from the germline V gene. CDR3 length: 15 amino acids. V shed 5 bases, J shed 8 bases, and the junction held 13 bases outside the gene matches. The CDR3 region is CASSPQGVAAPTQYF. The CDR3 DNA sequence: TGTGCCAGCAGCCCTCAGGGGGTTGCTGCTCCTACGCAGTATTTT.

This clonotype occurred a few times. The V call is TRBV20-1, the J call TRBJ1-2; tentatively, D is TRBD1 (6 bases). V lost 0 bases, J lost 4 bases, and 12 bases lay in between. The CDR3 loop spans 14 amino acids. CDR1 and CDR2 from the germline V gene are DFQATT and SNEGSKA (reference sequence). CDR3 in amino acids: CSAREEQGAYGYTF. In DNA form, the CDR3 reads TGCAGTGCTAGAGAGGAACAGGGCGCCTATGGCTACACCTTC.

This clonotype showed up many times. This CDR3 is CASSQEVTANTEAFF. The CDR3 DNA is TGCGCCAGCAGCCAAGAAGTGACAGCAAACACTGAAGCTTTCTTT. The chain combines TRBV4-1 with TRBJ1-1; perhaps TRBD1 as D (5 bases). V was pared by 0 bases and J by 2 bases, with 10 bases between. CDR3 size: 15 residues. Per germline, CDR1 MGHRA and CDR2 YSYEKL.